This T cell receptor beta chain stems from a study of response to subunit inactivated influenza vaccine. TCRdb independently ran MiXCR on the RT-PCR reads; one entry per CDR3 protein. The profile shows over 400,000 distinct CDR3 sequences, over 10% of them singletons. A few counts support this clonotype. The V and J ends lost 2 bases and 0 bases respectively, with 7 bases between them. Looked up from germline, CDR1 is DFQATT and CDR2 is SNEGSKA (reference sequence). The CDR3 spans 13 residues. The chain recombines TRBV20-1 with TRBJ1-1, with unresolved D. The input for sequencing was PBMCs from blood, taken 40 to 50 days after vaccination. This clonotype was sampled from a man between 45 and 60 years old who received an inactivated influenza vaccine. The CDR3 DNA reads TGCAGTGCTAGAAGCCAATTGAACACTGAAGCTTTCTTT. Translating it yields CSARSQLNTEAFF.